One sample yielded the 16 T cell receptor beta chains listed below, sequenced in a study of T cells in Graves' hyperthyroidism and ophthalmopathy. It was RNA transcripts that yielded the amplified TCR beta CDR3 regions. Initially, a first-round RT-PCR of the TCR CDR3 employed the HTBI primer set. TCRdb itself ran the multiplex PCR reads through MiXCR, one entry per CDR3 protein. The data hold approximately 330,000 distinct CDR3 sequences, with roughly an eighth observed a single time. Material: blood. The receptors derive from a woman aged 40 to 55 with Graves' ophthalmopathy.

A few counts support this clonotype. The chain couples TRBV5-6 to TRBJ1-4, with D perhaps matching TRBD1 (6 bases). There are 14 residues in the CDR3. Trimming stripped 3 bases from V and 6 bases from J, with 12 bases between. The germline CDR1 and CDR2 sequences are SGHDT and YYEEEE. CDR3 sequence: CASSYRDHYEKLFF. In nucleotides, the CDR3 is TGTGCCAGCAGCTACAGGGACCACTATGAAAAACTGTTTTTT.

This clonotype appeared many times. CDR3 DNA sequence: TGCAGTGCTAGCCCCGTCGCGGCCAAAAACATTCAGTACTTC. This codes for CSASPVAAKNIQYF. The chain employs TRBV20-1 and TRBJ2-4; D is uncertain. This CDR3 contains 14 residues. V gave up 3 bases and J gave up 1 base, with 10 bases separating them. Germline V gives CDR1 DFQATT, CDR2 SNEGSKA (reference sequence).

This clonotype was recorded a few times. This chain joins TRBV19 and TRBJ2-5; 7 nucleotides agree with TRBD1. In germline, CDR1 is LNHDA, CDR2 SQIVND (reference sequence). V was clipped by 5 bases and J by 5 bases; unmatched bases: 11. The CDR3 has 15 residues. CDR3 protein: CASSDYTGARETQYF. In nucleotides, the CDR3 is TGTGCCAGTAGTGATTATACAGGGGCCCGGGAGACCCAGTACTTC.

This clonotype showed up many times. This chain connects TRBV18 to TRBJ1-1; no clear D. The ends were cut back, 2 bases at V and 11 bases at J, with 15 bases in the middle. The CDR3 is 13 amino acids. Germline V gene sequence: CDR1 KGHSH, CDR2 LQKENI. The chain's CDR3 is CASSPRKGMDAFF. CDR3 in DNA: TGTGCCAGCTCACCAAGGAAGGGAATGGACGCTTTCTTT.

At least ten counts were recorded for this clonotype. CDR3 bases: TGCAGTGCGCAGGAAGCGGGGCCCACCGGGGAGCTGTTTTTT. This encodes CSAQEAGPTGELFF. J is TRBJ2-2 and V is TRBV20-1; 7 bases agree with TRBD2. In germline, CDR1 is DFQATT, CDR2 SNEGSKA (reference sequence). Losses at the gene ends were 6 bases for V and 4 bases for J; bases not matched to a gene: 8. The CDR3 has 14 amino acids.

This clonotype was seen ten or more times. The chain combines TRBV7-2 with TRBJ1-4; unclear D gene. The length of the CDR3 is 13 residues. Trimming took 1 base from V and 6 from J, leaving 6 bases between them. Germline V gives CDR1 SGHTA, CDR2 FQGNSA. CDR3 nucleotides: TGTGCCAGCAGCTTAGAAAGGGATGAAAAACTGTTTTTT. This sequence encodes CASSLERDEKLFF.

CDR3 DNA: TGCAGCGTGGTTGAGGGCAGTGGCTACACCTTC. Translating it yields CSVVEGSGYTF. The V call is TRBV29-1, the J call TRBJ1-2, with D unclear. Per germline, CDR1 SQVTM and CDR2 ANQGSEA. V lost 6 bases, J lost 7 bases, and 12 bases lay in between. CDR3 length: 11 residues.

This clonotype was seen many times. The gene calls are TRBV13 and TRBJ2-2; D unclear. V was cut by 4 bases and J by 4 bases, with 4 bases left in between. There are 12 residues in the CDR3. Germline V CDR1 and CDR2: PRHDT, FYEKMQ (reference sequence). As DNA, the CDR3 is TGTGCCAGCAGCTCATTCACCGGGGAGCTGTTTTTT. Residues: CASSSFTGELFF. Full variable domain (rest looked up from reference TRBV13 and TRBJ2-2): AAGVIQSPRHLIKEKRETATLKCYPIPRHDTVYWYQQGPGQDPQFLISFYEKMQSDKGSIPDRFSAQQFSDYHSELNMSSLELGDSALYFCASSSFTGELFFGEGSRLTVL.

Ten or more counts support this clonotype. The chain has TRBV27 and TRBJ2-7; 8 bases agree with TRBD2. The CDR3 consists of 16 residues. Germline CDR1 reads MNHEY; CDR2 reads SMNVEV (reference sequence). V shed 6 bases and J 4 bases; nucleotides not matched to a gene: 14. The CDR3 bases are TGTGCCAGCAGCCCCTCCGTAGCGGGGATTAATTACGAGCAGTACTTC. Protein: CASSPSVAGINYEQYF.

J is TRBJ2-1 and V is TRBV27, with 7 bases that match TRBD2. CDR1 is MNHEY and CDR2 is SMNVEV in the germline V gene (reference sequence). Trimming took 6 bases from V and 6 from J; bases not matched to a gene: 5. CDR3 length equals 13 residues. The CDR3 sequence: CASSLAGLNEQFF. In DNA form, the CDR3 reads TGTGCCAGCAGCTTAGCGGGCCTCAATGAGCAGTTCTTC.

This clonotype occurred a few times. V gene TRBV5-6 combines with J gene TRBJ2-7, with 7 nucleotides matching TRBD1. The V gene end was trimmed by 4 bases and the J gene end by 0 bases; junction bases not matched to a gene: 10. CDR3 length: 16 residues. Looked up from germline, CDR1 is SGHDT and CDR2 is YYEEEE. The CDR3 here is CASSPRRNRGSYEQYF. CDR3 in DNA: TGTGCCAGCAGCCCGCGCAGGAACAGGGGCTCCTACGAGCAGTACTTC.

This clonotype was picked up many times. The CDR3 bases are TGTGCCAGCACGAGGAATAAGGCGACAGGGCAAGAGACCCAGTACTTC. Translating it yields CASTRNKATGQETQYF. The V and J genes are TRBV2 and TRBJ2-5; 7 nucleotides agree with TRBD1. This CDR3 is built from 16 residues. The germline V gene encodes CDR1 SNHLY and CDR2 FYNNEI. J was trimmed by 2 bases and V by 7 bases; bases with no gene match: 13.

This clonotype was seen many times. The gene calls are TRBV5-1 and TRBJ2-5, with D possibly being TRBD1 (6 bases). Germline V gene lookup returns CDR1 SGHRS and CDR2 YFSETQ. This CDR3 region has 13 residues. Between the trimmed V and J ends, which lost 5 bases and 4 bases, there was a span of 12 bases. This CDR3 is CASSRGSGETQYF. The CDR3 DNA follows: TGCGCCAGCAGTAGGGGGAGTGGAGAGACCCAGTACTTC.

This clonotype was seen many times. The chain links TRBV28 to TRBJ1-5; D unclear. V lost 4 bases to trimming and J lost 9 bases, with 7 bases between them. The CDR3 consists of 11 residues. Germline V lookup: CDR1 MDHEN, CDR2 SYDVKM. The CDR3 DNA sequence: TGTGCCAGCAGTTCCGACGGGCCCCAGCATTTT. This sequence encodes CASSSDGPQHF. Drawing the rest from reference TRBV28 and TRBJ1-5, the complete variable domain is DVKVTQSSRYLVKRTGEKVFLECVQDMDHENMFWYRQDPGLGLRLIYFSYDVKMKEKGDIPEGYSVSREKKERFSLILESASTNQTSMYLCASSSDGPQHFGDGTRLSIL.

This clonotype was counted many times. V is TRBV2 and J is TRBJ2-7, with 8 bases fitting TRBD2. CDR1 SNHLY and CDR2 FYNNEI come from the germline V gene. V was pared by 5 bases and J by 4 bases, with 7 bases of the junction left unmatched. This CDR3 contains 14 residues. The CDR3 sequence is CASSSSGRGYEQYF. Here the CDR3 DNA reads TGTGCCAGCAGTAGCAGCGGGAGAGGGTACGAGCAGTACTTC. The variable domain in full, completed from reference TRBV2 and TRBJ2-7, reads EPEVTQTPSHQVTQMGQEVILRCVPISNHLYFYWYRQILGQKVEFLVSFYNNEISEKSEIFDDQFSVERPDGSNFTLKIRSTKLEDSAMYFCASSSSGRGYEQYFGPGTRLTVT.

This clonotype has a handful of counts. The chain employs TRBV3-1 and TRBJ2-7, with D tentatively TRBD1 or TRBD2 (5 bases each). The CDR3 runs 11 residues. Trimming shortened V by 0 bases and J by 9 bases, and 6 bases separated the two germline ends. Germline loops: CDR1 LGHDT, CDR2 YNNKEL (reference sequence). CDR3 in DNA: TGTGCCAGCAGCCAAGAGAGGGGGCAGTACTTC. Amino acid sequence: CASSQERGQYF.